The 21 T cell receptor beta chains below were found in one sample sequenced in a study of response to subunit inactivated influenza vaccine (dated by TCRdb to between 2017 and 2018). The protocol used for the library was RT-PCR. TCRdb records Illumina HiSeq 2500 as the sequencer. TCRdb handled the public reads itself, with Q25 trimming in fastp and clone calling in MiXCR, and kept productive beta chains. Duplicate CDR3 protein sequences are folded into a single record with the most common DNA and genes. For this sample the table gives hundreds of thousands of distinct CDR3 sequences, of which about 11% were detected only once. Of the sample, approximately 11% is held by the ten largest clones. Another study also made use of these data, one on T cells expressing NK-cell markers. Per the second study: 5'RACE template switching, by which a universal primer site and unique molecular identifiers were added, was used to make TCR beta cDNA libraries.

The sequenced sample was PBMCs from blood, obtained on the day of vaccination. Receptors were obtained from a man aged 50 or older who received an inactivated influenza vaccine. Donor details come from another sample of the same person, matched by shared clones.

This clonotype turned up a few times. The chain combines TRBV12-3 or TRBV12-4 with TRBJ2-1; D is uncertain. Trimming shortened V by 3 bases and J by 0 bases, and 12 bases separated the two germline ends. This CDR3 has 16 amino acids. CDR3 residues: CASSFWGIGSYNEQFF. The CDR3 DNA follows: TGTGCCAGCAGTTTTTGGGGAATTGGCTCCTACAATGAGCAGTTCTTC.

J is TRBJ1-1 and V is TRBV29-1; 7 bases fit TRBD1. Per the germline V gene, CDR1 is SQVTM and CDR2 is ANQGSEA. The CDR3 spans 14 residues. After removal of 6 bases from V and 3 bases from J, the junction contained 10 bases not matched to a gene. The CDR3 DNA follows: TGCAGCGTGGGGGCAGGGGGTTTCGACACTGAAGCTTTCTTT. Its protein is CSVGAGGFDTEAFF.

The V gene is TRBV12-3 or TRBV12-4, the J gene TRBJ2-3; the D call may be TRBD1 or TRBD2 (6 bases each). Trimming cost V 4 bases and J 2 bases, with 22 bases left between them. The CDR3 covers 18 residues. The CDR3 DNA is TGTGCCAGCAGTTCAGAAGGGGGGCGGGTAACTTTCACAGATACGCAGTATTTT. It yields the protein CASSSEGGRVTFTDTQYF.

A few counts support this clonotype. The V call is TRBV14, the J call TRBJ2-1, with TRBD1 as a possible D gene (6 bases). Germline loops: CDR1 SGHDN, CDR2 FVKESK. The CDR3 has 17 residues. The germline V and J ends were trimmed by 4 bases and 7 bases, with 23 bases remaining between them. The CDR3 sequence is CASSLRQARTHRNEQFF. The CDR3 DNA reads TGTGCCAGCAGCCTCAGACAGGCCCGTACACATAGGAATGAGCAGTTCTTC.

The gene calls are TRBV5-1 and TRBJ2-6, with 9 bases that match TRBD1. The CDR3 spans 17 residues. The germline V gene has CDR1 SGHRS and CDR2 YFSETQ. Trimming at V came to 5 bases and at J to 4 bases, leaving 10 bases not matched to a gene. CDR3 amino acids: CASRNRDRVSGANVLTF. CDR3 bases: TGCGCCAGCAGGAACCGGGACAGGGTATCAGGGGCCAACGTCCTGACTTTC.

This sequence joins TRBV19 and TRBJ1-1; D not certain. From germline, CDR1 is LNHDA and CDR2 SQIVND (reference sequence). V was trimmed by 7 bases and J by 4 bases, leaving 16 bases between them. The CDR3 runs 14 residues. CDR3: CASTPSGWSTEAFF. Written as DNA, the CDR3 is TGTGCCAGTACCCCGTCCGGCTGGAGCACTGAAGCTTTCTTT.

This clonotype was seen repeatedly, ten times or more. This rearrangement joins TRBV7-8 to TRBJ2-2; TRBD2 matches at 8 bases. Trimming cost V 3 bases and J 6 bases; bases outside gene matches: 6. The CDR3 totals 15 residues. Germline-derived CDR1 and CDR2 are SGHVS and FQNEAQ. CDR3 in DNA: TGTGCCAGCAGCTTGGTTCTAGCGGGTGCCGGGGAGCTGTTTTTT. It codes for CASSLVLAGAGELFF.

The chain recombines TRBV20-1 with TRBJ2-5; 11 bases fit TRBD2. Looked up from germline, CDR1 is DFQATT and CDR2 is SNEGSKA (reference sequence). Germline trimming cut 2 bases from V and 4 bases from J; bases unmatched to any gene: 3. The CDR3 has 14 residues. CDR3 DNA sequence: TGCAGTGCTAGAATAGCGGGAGGGGTAGAGACCCAGTACTTC. Its translation is CSARIAGGVETQYF.

This clonotype showed up just once. The V call is TRBV7-8, the J call TRBJ1-4, with 11 positions matching TRBD1. CDR3 length equals 15 residues. The V and J ends lost 6 bases and 7 bases, in that order; junction bases with no gene match: 7. Per the germline V gene, CDR1 is SGHVS and CDR2 is FQNEAQ. CDR3 protein: CASRRTGGGSEKLFF. CDR3 sequence (DNA): TGTGCCAGCAGGAGGACAGGGGGCGGGAGTGAAAAACTGTTTTTT.

CDR3 loop: CATRNGAQIRQYF. DNA for the CDR3: TGTGCCACCCGAAACGGAGCACAGATACGGCAGTATTTT. This chain links TRBV6-1 with TRBJ2-3; D is undetermined. Trimming removed 10 bases at V and 11 bases at J, with 22 bases between. The CDR3 is made up of 13 amino acids. Per germline, CDR1 MNHNS and CDR2 SASEGT.

This clonotype has a handful of counts. This chain joins TRBV10-3 and TRBJ2-6, with D maybe TRBD1 (5 bases). V was cut by 4 bases and J by 9 bases, with 7 bases left in between. Germline loops: CDR1 ENHRY, CDR2 SYGVKD. The CDR3 is made up of 12 amino acids. CDR3 sequence reads: CAISGTSNVLTF. DNA for the CDR3: TGTGCCATCAGTGGGACAAGCAACGTCCTGACTTTC.

This clonotype was counted only a few times. The V gene is TRBV18, the J gene TRBJ2-7, with 8 bases identical to TRBD1. The CDR3 runs to 15 residues. J gave up 2 bases and V 3 bases, and 6 bases lay outside the gene matches. Germline values: CDR1 KGHSH, CDR2 LQKENI. CDR3 loop: CASSPQGAQTYEQYF. CDR3 DNA: TGTGCCAGCTCACCGCAGGGGGCGCAAACCTACGAGCAGTACTTC.

This rearrangement joins TRBV12-3 or TRBV12-4 to TRBJ2-3; the D is unclear. Trimming stripped 3 bases from V and 5 bases from J, with 9 bases between. The CDR3 has 13 residues. The CDR3, as DNA: TGTGCCAGCAGTTTTTCGGCAGGAGATACGCAGTATTTT. Amino acid sequence: CASSFSAGDTQYF.

The gene calls are TRBV3-1 and TRBJ2-7; 11 positions match TRBD1. The CDR3 totals 15 residues. CDR1 and CDR2 (germline): LGHDT, YNNKEL (reference sequence). After removal of 1 base from V and 3 bases from J, the junction contained 2 bases not matched to a gene. CDR3 bases: TGTGCCAGCAGCCAAGGGACAGGGGGCTACTACGAGCAGTACTTC. Its translation: CASSQGTGGYYEQYF.

The chain carries TRBV2 and TRBJ1-5, with D perhaps matching TRBD1 (6 bases). Trimming shortened V by 2 bases and J by 3 bases, and 11 bases separated the two germline ends. This CDR3 has 15 amino acids. Germline CDR1 is SNHLY and CDR2 is FYNNEI. The CDR3 spells CASSEPGQHNQPQHF. The CDR3 DNA reads as TGTGCCAGCAGTGAACCCGGACAGCACAATCAGCCCCAGCATTTT.

The chain has TRBV28 and TRBJ2-2; weak D call: TRBD2 (5 bases). Trimming took 6 bases from V and 14 from J, leaving 22 bases between them. The CDR3 sequence is 14 residues long. Per the germline V gene, CDR1 is MDHEN and CDR2 is SYDVKM. CDR3 sequence: CASSSDFNTGVLFF. The CDR3 DNA is TGTGCCAGCAGCTCGGACTTTAACACCGGGGTCCTGTTTTTT.

The rearrangement links TRBV30 to TRBJ2-1, with TRBD2 matching 10 bases. Germline assignment: CDR1 GTSNPN and CDR2 SVGIG (reference sequence). J lost 4 bases, V lost 0 bases, and 6 bases had no gene match. The CDR3 has 16 residues. The CDR3 is CAWSVLSSGGYNEQFF. DNA for the CDR3: TGTGCCTGGAGTGTACTATCTAGCGGGGGATACAATGAGCAGTTCTTC.

This clonotype was seen more than once but under ten times. V usage is TRBV4-2 and J usage is TRBJ1-4; the match to TRBD1 covers 7 bases. CDR1 and CDR2 (germline): LGHNA, YNFKEQ. The CDR3 runs 15 residues. With 2 bases clipped from V and 8 bases from J, the junction kept 8 bases outside the gene matches. The CDR3 coding sequence is TGTGCCAGCAGCCAACTAGACAGGGAGGACGAAAAACTGTTTTTT. Its translation: CASSQLDREDEKLFF.

This clonotype was detected ten times or more. V and J are TRBV29-1 and TRBJ2-3; 9 bases align to TRBD2. V gave up 3 bases and J gave up 1 base; unmatched junction bases: 2. This CDR3 region has 14 residues. Germline-derived CDR1 and CDR2 are SQVTM and ANQGSEA. The CDR3 protein is CSVDIAGGTDTQYF. Written as DNA, the CDR3 is TGCAGCGTTGACATAGCGGGGGGCACAGATACGCAGTATTTT.

This rearrangement joins TRBV2 to TRBJ2-7; no definite D call. V was clipped by 8 bases and J by 4 bases, with 15 bases between them. Germline V gene lookup returns CDR1 SNHLY and CDR2 FYNNEI. The CDR3 runs 13 residues. The CDR3 is CASYFVTNYEQYF. CDR3 bases: TGTGCCAGCTATTTCGTGACAAATTACGAGCAGTACTTC.

This chain joins TRBV7-9 and TRBJ2-5, with unresolved D. The CDR3 sequence is 11 residues long. Germline CDR1 is SEHNR and CDR2 is FQNEAQ (reference sequence). V was cut by 3 bases and J by 9 bases, with 8 bases left in between. For the CDR3, the DNA is TGTGCCAGCAGCTTGGAGTGGGCCCAGTACTTC. Translation: CASSLEWAQYF.